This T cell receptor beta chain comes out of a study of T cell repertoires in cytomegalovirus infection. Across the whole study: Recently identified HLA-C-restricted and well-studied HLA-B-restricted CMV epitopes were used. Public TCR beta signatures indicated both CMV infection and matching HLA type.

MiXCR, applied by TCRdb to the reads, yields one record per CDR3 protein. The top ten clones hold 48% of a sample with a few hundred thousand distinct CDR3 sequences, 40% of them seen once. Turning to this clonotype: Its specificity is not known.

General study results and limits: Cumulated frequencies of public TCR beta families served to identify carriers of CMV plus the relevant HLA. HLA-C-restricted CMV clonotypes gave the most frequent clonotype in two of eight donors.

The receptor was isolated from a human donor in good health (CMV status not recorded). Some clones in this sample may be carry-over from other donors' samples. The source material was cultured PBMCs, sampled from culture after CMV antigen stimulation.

CDR3 protein: CASSLTSGAYTDTQYF. CDR3 DNA sequence: TGTGCCAGCAGCTTGACTAGCGGGGCGTACACAGATACGCAGTATTTT. This chain links TRBV7-2 with TRBJ2-3, with TRBD2 matching over 11 bases. CDR1 is SGHTA, CDR2 FQGNSA, per germline. The V segment lost 3 bases and the J segment 2 bases; nucleotides outside the gene matches: 4. The CDR3 runs to 16 residues.